Presented here are 19 T cell receptor beta chains from one specimen sequenced in a study of shared clonotypes between healthy human individuals. Only in-frame clones appear in the TCRdb table, and some are missing; sequencing was by immunoSEQ multiplex PCR. The repertoire holds under 600,000 clones, with about 97% as singletons. Sequenced material: naive CD4+ T cells sorted from blood. Subset reported: CD45RA+ positively selected. The receptors derive from a woman aged 25 to 45 in good health.

This chain joins TRBV5-4 and TRBJ2-5; 10 bases match TRBD2. Germline V CDR1 and CDR2: SGHNT, YYREEE (reference sequence). This CDR3 has 15 amino acids. The junction had 8 bases not matched to a gene; V was cut back by 4 bases and J by 5 bases. CDR3 region: CASSPSGSARETQYF. For the CDR3, the DNA is TGTGCCAGCAGCCCTAGCGGGAGTGCGAGGGAGACCCAGTACTTC.

This rearrangement joins TRBV11-3 to TRBJ1-3; a possible D gene is TRBD1 (6 bases). The CDR3 has 13 residues. V lost 5 bases to trimming and J lost 7 bases, with 12 bases between them. The germline CDR1 and CDR2 sequences are SGHNT and YENEEA. The CDR3 spells CASSVAGENTIYF. The DNA for the CDR3 is TGTGCCAGCAGCGTCGCAGGGGAGAACACCATATATTTT.

This chain uses TRBV10-1 with TRBJ1-1; the D gene is possibly TRBD1 (6 bases). Germline CDR1 is WNHNN and CDR2 is SYGVQD (reference sequence). The length of the CDR3 is 13 residues. V was trimmed by 6 bases and J by 3 bases, leaving 11 bases between them. In nucleotides, the CDR3 is TGCGCCAGCAGGGGACACGGGGACACTGAAGCTTTCTTT. It codes for CASRGHGDTEAFF.

J is TRBJ2-1 and V is TRBV10-3; TRBD2 matches 8 bases. This CDR3 region has 16 residues. The V segment lost 5 bases and the J segment 7 bases; nucleotides outside the gene matches: 13. CDR1 is ENHRY, CDR2 SYGVKD, per germline. The CDR3 nucleotides are TGTGCCATCAGTCCCAACTTTAGCGGGAAGGGGAATGAGCAGTTCTTC. Translated, it gives CAISPNFSGKGNEQFF.

The chain is built from TRBV7-2 and TRBJ2-1, with a possible D match to TRBD2 (6 bases). The length of the CDR3 is 15 residues. The V end was cut by 4 bases, the J end by 4 bases, with 14 bases between. CDR1 SGHTA and CDR2 FQGNSA come from the germline V gene. In DNA form, the CDR3 reads TGTGCCAGCAGCTCGCCTCCCGGGGGATACAATGAGCAGTTCTTC. It is translated as CASSSPPGGYNEQFF.

V usage is TRBV5-6 and J usage is TRBJ2-7; TRBD2 matches at 10 bases. With 1 base clipped from V and 4 bases from J, the junction kept 5 bases outside the gene matches. Germline CDR1 is SGHDT and CDR2 is YYEEEE. This CDR3 comprises 15 residues. This chain's CDR3 is CASSLLAGVLYEQYF. In nucleotides, the CDR3 is TGTGCCAGCAGCTTGCTAGCGGGAGTGCTATACGAGCAGTACTTC.

The gene calls are TRBV19 and TRBJ2-7; 7 positions match TRBD1. The CDR3 has 14 amino acids. Germline V lookup: CDR1 LNHDA, CDR2 SQIVND (reference sequence). Trimming took 4 bases from V and 4 from J; bases not matched to a gene: 7. CDR3 amino acids: CASSTYGQVYEQYF. CDR3 coding DNA: TGTGCCAGTAGTACCTATGGACAGGTGTACGAGCAGTACTTC. Supplemented by reference TRBV19 and TRBJ2-7, the full variable domain reads DGGITQSPKYLFRKEGQNVTLSCEQNLNHDAMYWYRQDPGQGLRLIYYSQIVNDFQKGDIAEGYSVSREKKESFPLTVTSAQKNPTAFYLCASSTYGQVYEQYFGPGTRLTVT.

The chain employs TRBV11-2 and TRBJ2-7; D is unresolved. The germline CDR1 and CDR2 sequences are SGHAT and FQNNGV. V was pared by 1 base and J by 2 bases, with 9 bases between. This CDR3 has 14 residues. CDR3 sequence: CASSLAGGTYEQYF. The DNA for the CDR3 is TGTGCCAGCAGCTTAGCAGGCGGAACCTACGAGCAGTACTTC.

This chain links TRBV7-8 with TRBJ2-7; 7 nucleotides align to TRBD1. Germline V CDR1 and CDR2: SGHVS, FQNEAQ. V dropped 4 bases and J dropped 2; count of bases not matched to a gene: 8. CDR3 length equals 15 residues. As DNA, the CDR3 is TGTGCCAGCAGCTCTCCCGGGACAGATCCCTACGAGCAGTACTTC. Its translation is CASSSPGTDPYEQYF.

This clone was seen a single time. The DNA for the CDR3 is TGTGCCAGCTCCGCGGGACAGGGGGGTTCCTACGAGCAGTACTTC. The encoded protein is CASSAGQGGSYEQYF. This chain connects TRBV18 to TRBJ2-7, with TRBD1 identical over 11 bases. Germline trimming cut 6 bases from V and 1 base from J; bases unmatched to any gene: 5. This CDR3 has 15 residues. Germline CDR1 and CDR2: KGHSH and LQKENI. Using reference TRBV18 and TRBJ2-7 for the parts outside the CDR3, the full variable domain is NAGVMQNPRHLVRRRGQEARLRCSPMKGHSHVYWYRQLPEEGLKFMVYLQKENIIDESGMPKERFSAEFPKEGPSILRIQQVVRGDSAAYFCASSAGQGGSYEQYFGPGTRLTVT.

A remark on this clone: One end of the junction does not line up with germline, which may come from a read error. This rearrangement joins TRBV28 to TRBJ2-2; 8 bases match TRBD1. In germline, CDR1 is MDHEN, CDR2 SYDVKM. This CDR3 contains 16 residues. CDR3 in amino acids: CASSPDWTGNAGELFF. The DNA for the CDR3 is TGTGCCAGCAGTCCTGACTGGACAGGGAACGCCGGGGAGCTGTTTTTT.

This clone was observed once. The rearrangement joins TRBV4-2 to TRBJ1-2; D might be TRBD1 (5 bases). Germline lookup yields CDR1 LGHNA and CDR2 YNFKEQ. Trimming stripped 3 bases from V and 2 bases from J, with 13 bases between. This CDR3 is 15 amino acids long. The CDR3: CASSQTGRGNYGYTF. The CDR3 DNA is TGTGCCAGCAGCCAGACGGGAAGGGGCAACTATGGCTACACCTTC.

This chain joins TRBV19 and TRBJ2-5; 9 bases line up with TRBD1. This CDR3 spans 13 amino acids. V dropped 3 bases and J dropped 5; count of bases not matched to a gene: 1. CDR1 and CDR2 from the germline V gene are LNHDA and SQIVND (reference sequence). DNA for the CDR3: TGTGCCAGTAGTATCGGACAGGGGGAGACCCAGTACTTC. Translated: CASSIGQGETQYF. Looking up the rest from reference TRBV19 and TRBJ2-5 gives the full variable domain: DGGITQSPKYLFRKEGQNVTLSCEQNLNHDAMYWYRQDPGQGLRLIYYSQIVNDFQKGDIAEGYSVSREKKESFPLTVTSAQKNPTAFYLCASSIGQGETQYFGPGTRLLVL.

The J gene is TRBJ1-2, the V gene TRBV4-1; the D is unclear. The V gene lost 6 bases and the J gene lost 3 bases, with 14 bases spanning the gap. The CDR3 has 14 residues. CDR1 MGHRA and CDR2 YSYEKL come from the germline V gene. CDR3 coding DNA: TGCGCCAGCAGTCGGACCGCATTACACTATGGCTACACCTTC. This encodes CASSRTALHYGYTF.

The chain is built from TRBV6-9 and TRBJ2-4, with TRBD1 matching 7 bases. V lost 8 bases and J lost 4; bases outside the gene matches: 11. The CDR3 totals 15 residues. The germline CDR1 and CDR2 sequences are MNHGY and SVAAGI. The CDR3 reads CASPPKGQEKNIQYF. The CDR3 nucleotides are TGTGCCAGCCCCCCAAAAGGACAGGAAAAAAACATTCAGTACTTC.

The chain uses TRBV9 and TRBJ2-3; maybe TRBD2 (6 bases). The CDR3 loop spans 16 amino acids. Germline CDR1 SGDLS, CDR2 YYNGEE. Trimming pared 0 bases from V and 3 bases from J, leaving 14 bases between. CDR3 coding DNA: TGTGCCAGCAGCGTAGGAGGAGGGCCTCGGACAGATACGCAGTATTTT. Translating gives CASSVGGGPRTDTQYF.

This clone has just one count. V usage is TRBV28 and J usage is TRBJ1-2; D remains unclear. The CDR3 spans 15 residues. Trimming removed 5 bases from V and 3 bases from J, with 16 bases in between. The V gene's germline CDR1 is MDHEN and CDR2 SYDVKM. The CDR3 DNA sequence: TGTGCCAGCAGTCCCTCGACCCCTGGTCACTATGGCTACACCTTC. Translated: CASSPSTPGHYGYTF.

The V gene is TRBV5-1, the J gene TRBJ2-2, with 11 bases lining up with TRBD2. The CDR3 sequence is 15 residues long. In germline, CDR1 is SGHRS, CDR2 YFSETQ. With 2 bases clipped from V and 4 bases from J, the junction kept 1 base outside the gene matches. The CDR3 coding sequence is TGCGCCAGCAGCTTCACTAGCGGGAGCACCGGGGAGCTGTTTTTT. It specifies CASSFTSGSTGELFF. Drawing the rest from reference TRBV5-1 and TRBJ2-2, the complete variable domain is KAGVTQTPRYLIKTRGQQVTLSCSPISGHRSVSWYQQTPGQGLQFLFEYFSETQRNKGNFPGRFSGRQFSNSRSEMNVSTLELGDSALYLCASSFTSGSTGELFFGEGSRLTVL.

The chain couples TRBV18 to TRBJ2-7; either TRBD1 or TRBD2 may supply D (5 bases each). The CDR3 consists of 18 residues. Trimming removed 3 bases at V and 6 bases at J, with 27 bases between. From germline, CDR1 is KGHSH and CDR2 LQKENI. The CDR3 bases are TGTGCCAGCTCACCGGGACCCTCAAGAACGTCGCTGCGTTCCGAGCAGTACTTC. Translated, it gives CASSPGPSRTSLRSEQYF.